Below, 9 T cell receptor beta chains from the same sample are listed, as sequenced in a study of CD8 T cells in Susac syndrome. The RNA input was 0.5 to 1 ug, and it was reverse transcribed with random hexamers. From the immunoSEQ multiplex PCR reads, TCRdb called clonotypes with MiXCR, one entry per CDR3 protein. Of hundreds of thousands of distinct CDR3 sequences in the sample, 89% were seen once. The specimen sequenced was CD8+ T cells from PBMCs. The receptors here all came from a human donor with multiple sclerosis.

This CDR3 reads CAAQGLQANTGELFF. The CDR3 coding sequence is TGTGCCGCCCAGGGGTTACAGGCTAACACCGGGGAGCTGTTTTTT. The chain couples TRBV28 to TRBJ2-2; D may be TRBD1 (6 bases). The CDR3 contains 15 residues. The V end was cut by 11 bases, the J end by 2 bases, with 18 bases between. Per germline, CDR1 MDHEN and CDR2 SYDVKM.

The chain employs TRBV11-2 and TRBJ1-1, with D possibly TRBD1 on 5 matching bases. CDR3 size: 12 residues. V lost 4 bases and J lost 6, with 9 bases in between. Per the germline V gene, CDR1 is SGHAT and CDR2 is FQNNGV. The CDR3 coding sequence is TGTGCCAGCAGCTATCGGGGCCCTGAAGCTTTCTTT. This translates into CASSYRGPEAFF.

CDR3 sequence reads: CASSLIGGHYYEQYF. The CDR3 coding sequence is TGTGCCAGCAGCTTAATTGGGGGGCACTATTACGAGCAGTACTTC. The V gene is TRBV7-3, the J gene TRBJ2-7, with D perhaps TRBD1 or TRBD2 (6 bases each). V lost 1 base to trimming and J lost 4 bases, with 14 bases between them. The germline CDR1 and CDR2 sequences are SGHTA and FQGTGA. The CDR3 length is 15 residues.

CDR3 region: CSVDTGLGEQYF. The CDR3 DNA follows: TGCAGCGTTGACACGGGATTGGGCGAGCAGTACTTC. The V call is TRBV29-1, the J call TRBJ2-7, with D possibly TRBD2 on 5 matching bases. The CDR3 has 12 amino acids. V lost 3 bases and J lost 6, with 12 bases in between. Germline V gene lookup returns CDR1 SQVTM and CDR2 ANQGSEA.

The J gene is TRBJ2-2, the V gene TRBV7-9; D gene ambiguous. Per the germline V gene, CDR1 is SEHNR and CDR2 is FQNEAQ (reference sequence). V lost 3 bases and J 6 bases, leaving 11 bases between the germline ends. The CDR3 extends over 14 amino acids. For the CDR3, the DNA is TGTGCCAGCAGCTTTCAGGTCGTAGCCGGGGAGCTGTTTTTT. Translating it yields CASSFQVVAGELFF.

The CDR3 DNA reads as TGTGCCTGGAGTGTCCCGCCCACGGCAGCCTATGGCTACACCTTC. Translated, it gives CAWSVPPTAAYGYTF. This chain uses TRBV30 with TRBJ1-2, with no clear D. Per germline, CDR1 GTSNPN and CDR2 SVGIG (reference sequence). Trimming cost V 0 bases and J 4 bases, with 15 bases left between them. This CDR3 comprises 15 residues.

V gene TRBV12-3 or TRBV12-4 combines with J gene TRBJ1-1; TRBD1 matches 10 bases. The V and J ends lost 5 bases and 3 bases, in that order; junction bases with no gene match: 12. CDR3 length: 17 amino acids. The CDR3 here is CASSPTTRQGAYTEAFF. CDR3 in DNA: TGTGCCAGCAGTCCGACCACTCGACAGGGGGCTTACACTGAAGCTTTCTTT.

The CDR3 DNA sequence: TGTGCCAGCAGCCTCGGGGCCTCGAATGAGCAGTACTTC. Its protein product is CASSLGASNEQYF. This sequence joins TRBV3-1 and TRBJ2-7, with D perhaps assigned TRBD1 or TRBD2 (5 bases each). With 4 bases removed from V and 7 bases from J, the gap between germline ends came to 14 bases. Looked up from germline, CDR1 is LGHDT and CDR2 is YNNKEL (reference sequence). CDR3 size: 13 residues.

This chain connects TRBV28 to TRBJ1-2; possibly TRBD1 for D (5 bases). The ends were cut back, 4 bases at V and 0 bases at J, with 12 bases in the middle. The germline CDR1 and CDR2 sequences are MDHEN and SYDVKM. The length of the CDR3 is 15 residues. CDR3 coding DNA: TGTGCCAGCAGTTGGGACGGCCTCTCTAACTATGGCTACACCTTC. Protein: CASSWDGLSNYGYTF.